Described below is a single TCR beta chain sequence and its context. Its antigen is currently unknown. The sample comes from a study of OX40 agonist ivuxolimab in advanced cancers. Regarding the study as a whole: Some of the lowest clonal expansion was seen in partial responders at 0.1-3.0 mg/kg. Expanded clones were, on average, more numerous among CD8+ T cells than CD4+.

Sequenced by immunoSEQ multiplex PCR; TCRdb stores in-frame clones only, minus some. This sample has 84,000 or so clones, with about 88% found just once. A history of autoimmune disease or systemic immunosuppression excluded patients. Blood was sampled at baseline, cycle 4 day 1, and cycle 7 day 1. The TCR sequence derives from an adult with an advanced solid tumor such as melanoma, head and neck, liver or kidney cancer. Sequencing used CD4+ or CD8+ T cells sorted from blood, obtained in a trial of the OX40 agonist ivuxolimab.

CDR3: CASGGNRVNEQYF. The CDR3 region has the DNA TGTGCCAGCGGAGGGAACAGGGTGAACGAGCAGTACTTC. This chain uses TRBV7-9 with TRBJ2-7; either TRBD1 or TRBD2 may fit D (6 bases each). The CDR3 is 13 residues long. The germline V gene has CDR1 SEHNR and CDR2 FQNEAQ (reference sequence). Trimming pared 8 bases from V and 5 bases from J, leaving 16 bases between.